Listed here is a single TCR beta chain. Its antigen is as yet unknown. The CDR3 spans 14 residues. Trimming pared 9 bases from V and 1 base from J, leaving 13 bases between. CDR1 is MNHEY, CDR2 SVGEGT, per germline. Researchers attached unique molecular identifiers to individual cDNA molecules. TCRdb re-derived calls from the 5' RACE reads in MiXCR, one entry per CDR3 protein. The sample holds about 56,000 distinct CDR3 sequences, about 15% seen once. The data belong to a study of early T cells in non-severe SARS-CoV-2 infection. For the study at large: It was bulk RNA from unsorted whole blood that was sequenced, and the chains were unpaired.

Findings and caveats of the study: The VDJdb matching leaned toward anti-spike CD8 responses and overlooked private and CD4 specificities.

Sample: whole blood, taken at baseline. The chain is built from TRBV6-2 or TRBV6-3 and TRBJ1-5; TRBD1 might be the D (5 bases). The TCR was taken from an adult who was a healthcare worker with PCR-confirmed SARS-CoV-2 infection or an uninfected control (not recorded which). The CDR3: CASRRGLSNQPQHF. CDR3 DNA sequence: TGTGCCAGTCGGCGGGGGTTGAGCAATCAGCCCCAGCATTTT.